The 9 T cell receptor beta chains in this list originate from one sample, sequenced in a study of blood T cell repertoires in COVID-19. The assay was immunoSEQ multiplex PCR, and TCRdb's table has in-frame clones only and misses some. The table lists around 160,000 clones, 70% to 90% of them singletons. Sequenced: peripheral blood. These TCRs come from a woman in her fifties or sixties with COVID-19, enrolled during active disease.

The V call is TRBV6-2 or TRBV6-3, the J call TRBJ1-5; 12 bases are shared with TRBD1. V trimming: 6 bases; J trimming: 0 bases; junction bases outside the gene matches: 6. This CDR3 is 17 amino acids long. Germline loops: CDR1 MNHEY, CDR2 SVGEGT. CDR3 residues: CASSPGQGAVSNQPQHF. The CDR3 DNA is TGTGCCAGCAGCCCGGGACAGGGGGCGGTTAGCAATCAGCCCCAGCATTTT.

This chain links TRBV19 with TRBJ1-2; D may be TRBD1 (5 bases). The CDR3 totals 15 residues. Between the trimmed V and J ends, which lost 6 bases and 0 bases, there was a span of 14 bases. CDR1 and CDR2 from the germline V gene are LNHDA and SQIVND (reference sequence). DNA of the CDR3: TGTGCCAGTAGCTCGGACAAAATCGCTAACTATGGCTACACCTTC. Its translation is CASSSDKIANYGYTF. The full variable domain, rest sourced from reference TRBV19 and TRBJ1-2, is DGGITQSPKYLFRKEGQNVTLSCEQNLNHDAMYWYRQDPGQGLRLIYYSQIVNDFQKGDIAEGYSVSREKKESFPLTVTSAQKNPTAFYLCASSSDKIANYGYTFGSGTRLTVV.

CDR3 bases: TGTGCCAGCAGTGAAACAACAGGGACCTATGGCTACACCTTC. Translated: CASSETTGTYGYTF. The V call is TRBV2, the J call TRBJ1-2; possible D gene TRBD1, 6 bases. Trimming removed 2 bases from V and 4 bases from J, with 11 bases in between. The CDR3 runs to 14 residues. Per the germline V gene, CDR1 is SNHLY and CDR2 is FYNNEI.

The rearrangement uses TRBV4-1 and TRBJ1-2; D is unresolved. CDR3 length: 12 residues. V gave up 5 bases and J gave up 11 bases, with 15 bases separating them. Germline V lookup: CDR1 MGHRA, CDR2 YSYEKL. The CDR3 loop is CASSSPRAFYTF. The CDR3 nucleotides are TGCGCCAGCAGCTCCCCTCGCGCTTTTTACACCTTC.

The genes are TRBV7-2 and TRBJ2-7, with D maybe TRBD1 (5 bases). The CDR3 sequence is 14 residues long. Trimming shortened V by 6 bases and J by 6 bases, and 18 bases separated the two germline ends. Per germline, CDR1 SGHTA and CDR2 FQGNSA. The CDR3 sequence: CASSQGTGWAEQYF. DNA for the CDR3: TGTGCCAGCAGTCAAGGAACAGGCTGGGCCGAGCAGTACTTC.

This chain uses TRBV2 with TRBJ1-2; 7 nucleotides align to TRBD1. Unmatched junction bases numbered 10, after V lost 5 bases and J lost 7 bases. The CDR3 consists of 14 residues. The germline gives CDR1 SNHLY, CDR2 FYNNEI. The CDR3 DNA reads TGTGCCAGCAGTACGACAGGGAGCTCTATTGGCTACACCTTC. As protein: CASSTTGSSIGYTF.

The V gene is TRBV4-2, the J gene TRBJ2-5, with D maybe TRBD2 (7 bases). CDR1 and CDR2 from the germline V gene are LGHNA and YNFKEQ. This CDR3 is built from 15 residues. V was cut by 2 bases and J by 5 bases, with 15 bases left in between. CDR3 bases: TGTGCCAGCAGCCAACTCGGGGGGCGGTCGGAGACCCAGTACTTC. It codes for CASSQLGGRSETQYF.

The V and J genes are TRBV9 and TRBJ2-2; 8 bases agree with TRBD2. Germline V gene data show CDR1 as SGDLS and CDR2 as YYNGEE. The CDR3 spans 17 residues. V shed 0 bases, J shed 1 base, and the junction held 5 bases outside the gene matches. CDR3 DNA: TGTGCCAGCAGCGTAGGAGCGGCGGGGGGGAACACCGGGGAGCTGTTTTTT. Protein: CASSVGAAGGNTGELFF.

J is TRBJ1-5 and V is TRBV27, with 7 bases fitting TRBD1. CDR3 length: 14 amino acids. Germline V CDR1 and CDR2: MNHEY, SMNVEV (reference sequence). The junction had 5 bases not matched to a gene; V was cut back by 5 bases and J by 4 bases. This chain's CDR3 is CASSMGQTNQPQHF. CDR3 in DNA: TGTGCCAGCAGTATGGGACAGACAAATCAGCCCCAGCATTTT.